The 24 T cell receptor beta chains listed next were all sequenced from one sample in a study of radiation and T cells in renal cell carcinoma. As for treatment: treatment-naive control, cytoreductive nephrectomy. Libraries were prepared by immunoSEQ multiplex PCR; TCRdb keeps only in-frame clonotypes and omits some of them. Here the sample spans tens of thousands of clones, roughly 60% being singletons. The source material was tumor tissue, sampled from a patient whose treatment was nephrectomy without radiotherapy. All receptors come from a man aged 35-49 years with renal cell carcinoma.

V and J are TRBV4-2 and TRBJ2-6; D gene ambiguous. The CDR3 totals 15 residues. V was pared by 8 bases and J by 3 bases, with 14 bases between. Germline CDR1 LGHNA, CDR2 YNFKEQ. The CDR3 nucleotides read TGTGCCAGCCAGGAAAGGGCGGTTGGGGCCAACGTCCTGACTTTC. Translating gives CASQERAVGANVLTF.

By share of the sample, this clone is medium-sized (0.01 to 0.1%). V and J are TRBV4-2 and TRBJ2-2; D is ambiguous. There are 13 residues in the CDR3. V was cut by 1 base and J by 5 bases, with 5 bases left in between. From germline, CDR1 is LGHNA and CDR2 YNFKEQ. This CDR3 is CASSQAETGELFF. The CDR3, as DNA: TGTGCCAGCAGCCAAGCGGAGACCGGGGAGCTGTTTTTT.

This clone was counted a single time. This chain joins TRBV5-1 and TRBJ2-5; D remains unclear. The CDR3 contains 14 residues. Germline V CDR1 and CDR2: SGHRS, YFSETQ. Trimming stripped 0 bases from V and 4 bases from J, with 10 bases between. The CDR3 DNA follows: TGCGCCAGCAGCTTGGGTAGGGCTGGAGAGACCCAGTACTTC. It encodes CASSLGRAGETQYF.

V is TRBV6-5 and J is TRBJ1-2; TRBD1 is a possible D gene (5 bases). The CDR3 is 15 amino acids. Trimming removed 0 bases at V and 3 bases at J, with 11 bases between. CDR1 is MNHEY and CDR2 is SVGAGI in the germline V gene. Here the CDR3 reads CASSYSGDSDYGYTF. The CDR3 nucleotides read TGTGCCAGCAGTTACTCGGGAGACAGTGACTATGGCTACACCTTC.

There are a few counts of this clone. The rearrangement joins TRBV9 to TRBJ1-4, with D unresolved. This CDR3 is built from 15 residues. V was shortened by 4 bases and J by 0 bases, with 10 bases between the two germline ends. Germline V lookup: CDR1 SGDLS, CDR2 YYNGEE. The CDR3 spells CASSRDGATNEKLFF. The CDR3 region has the DNA TGTGCCAGCAGCCGTGACGGTGCAACTAATGAAAAACTGTTTTTT.

A single count supports this clone. V usage is TRBV7-2 and J usage is TRBJ1-1; D possibly corresponds to TRBD1 (5 bases). V lost 3 bases and J 1 base, leaving 6 bases between the germline ends. CDR3 length: 13 amino acids. Germline V gene sequence: CDR1 SGHTA, CDR2 FQGNSA. The CDR3 bases are TGTGCCAGCAGCTTTGGGGGGAACACTGAAGCTTTCTTT. It is translated as CASSFGGNTEAFF.

The rearrangement links TRBV19 to TRBJ1-1, with D possibly being TRBD1 (6 bases). Germline V gives CDR1 LNHDA, CDR2 SQIVND (reference sequence). CDR3 size: 14 residues. V was shortened by 6 bases and J by 5 bases, with 16 bases between the two germline ends. Here the CDR3 reads CASRSDSEYTEAFF. CDR3 bases: TGTGCCAGTAGATCGGACAGTGAGTATACTGAAGCTTTCTTT.

CDR3 in amino acids: CATTQGNTEAFF. CDR3 coding DNA: TGTGCCACCACGCAGGGAAACACTGAAGCTTTCTTT. The J gene is TRBJ1-1, the V gene TRBV25-1, with D tentatively TRBD1 (5 bases). CDR3 length: 12 residues. V was cut by 10 bases and J by 2 bases, with 11 bases left in between. Germline CDR1 is MGHDK and CDR2 is SYGVNS. The variable domain in full, completed from reference TRBV25-1 and TRBJ1-1, reads EADIYQTPRYLVIGTGKKITLECSQTMGHDKMYWYQQDPGMELHLIHYSYGVNSTEKGDLSSESTVSRIRTEHFPLTLESARPSHTSQYLCATTQGNTEAFFGQGTRLTVV.

This rearrangement joins TRBV5-4 to TRBJ2-5; 9 nucleotides align to TRBD1. V was pared by 4 bases and J by 1 base, with 2 bases of the junction left unmatched. Germline-derived CDR1 and CDR2 are SGHNT and YYREEE (reference sequence). This CDR3 has 14 amino acids. CDR3 protein: CASSTGQGQETQYF. The CDR3 nucleotides are TGTGCCAGCAGCACGGGACAGGGCCAAGAGACCCAGTACTTC. The full variable domain, its missing parts supplied by reference TRBV5-4 and TRBJ2-5, is ETGVTQSPTHLIKTRGQQVTLRCSSQSGHNTVSWYQQALGQGPQFIFQYYREEENGRGNFPPRFSGLQFPNYSSELNVNALELDDSALYLCASSTGQGQETQYFGPGTRLLVL.

This clone was seen a handful of times. This chain connects TRBV7-2 to TRBJ2-2; tentative D call: TRBD1 (5 bases). In germline, CDR1 is SGHTA, CDR2 FQGNSA. V dropped 3 bases and J dropped 2 bases, with 7 bases sitting between them. The CDR3 sequence is 14 residues long. CDR3 protein: CASSLDINTGELFF. The CDR3 region has the DNA TGTGCCAGCAGCTTGGACATTAACACCGGGGAGCTGTTTTTT.

This sequence joins TRBV2 and TRBJ1-2; maybe TRBD1 (6 bases). This CDR3 contains 13 residues. The germline V and J ends were trimmed by 7 bases and 5 bases, with 14 bases remaining between them. Germline CDR1 and CDR2: SNHLY and FYNNEI. CDR3 DNA sequence: TGTGCCAGCAAGGAGGGGGAGGGGTATGGCTACACCTTC. It translates to CASKEGEGYGYTF.

The rearrangement joins TRBV19 to TRBJ2-2, with 7 bases aligning to TRBD2. This CDR3 is 15 amino acids long. Germline CDR1 reads LNHDA; CDR2 reads SQIVND (reference sequence). The ends lost 5 bases at V and 5 bases at J; junction bases unmatched: 8. The CDR3 spells CASSPSGGSTGELFF. DNA of the CDR3: TGTGCCAGTAGTCCCTCCGGCGGGAGTACCGGGGAGCTGTTTTTT.

This clone was seen more than once but under ten times. V usage is TRBV5-6 and J usage is TRBJ2-4, with TRBD2 identical over 7 bases. The J segment lost 1 base and the V segment lost 0 bases, leaving 1 base of the junction unmatched. The CDR3 extends over 15 amino acids. Germline CDR1 SGHDT, CDR2 YYEEEE. The CDR3 here is CASSLGGSAKNIQYF. The CDR3 DNA reads TGTGCCAGCAGCTTGGGCGGGAGCGCCAAAAACATTCAGTACTTC.

This chain joins TRBV5-1 and TRBJ2-7; 10 nucleotides align to TRBD2. Germline-derived CDR1 and CDR2 are SGHRS and YFSETQ. V dropped 0 bases and J dropped 3; count of bases not matched to a gene: 3. The CDR3 totals 15 residues. The CDR3 loop reads CASSLEGTSVYEQYF. In DNA form, the CDR3 reads TGCGCCAGCAGCTTGGAGGGGACTAGCGTCTACGAGCAGTACTTC.

The CDR3 is CASSPGWNSGANVLTF. In DNA form, the CDR3 reads TGCGCCAGCAGTCCTGGGTGGAACTCTGGGGCCAACGTCCTGACTTTC. This chain connects TRBV4-3 to TRBJ2-6; D unresolved. Germline CDR1 reads LGHNA; CDR2 reads YSLEER. The ends were cut back, 6 bases at V and 0 bases at J, with 12 bases in the middle. CDR3 length: 16 amino acids.

This clone was detected a few times. V gene TRBV5-1 combines with J gene TRBJ1-4; TRBD1 might be the D (6 bases). There are 16 residues in the CDR3. Per germline, CDR1 SGHRS and CDR2 YFSETQ. V lost 4 bases to trimming and J lost 7 bases, with 20 bases between them. CDR3 nucleotide sequence: TGCGCCAGCAGCAAAGCTTCCGGGACGGGGGCTGAAAAACTGTTTTTT. This sequence encodes CASSKASGTGAEKLFF.

This clone was seen just once. The V gene is TRBV6-5, the J gene TRBJ2-2; TRBD1 matches 11 bases. Germline lookup yields CDR1 MNHEY and CDR2 SVGAGI. The junction had 2 bases not matched to a gene; V was cut back by 6 bases and J by 5 bases. The length of the CDR3 is 14 residues. The CDR3 nucleotides are TGTGCCAGCAGGGACAGGGGGCAAACCGGGGAGCTGTTTTTT. This codes for CASRDRGQTGELFF.

V and J are TRBV14 and TRBJ2-3; D ambiguous. This CDR3 is 13 amino acids long. V was pared by 1 base and J by 1 base, with 3 bases between. Looked up from germline, CDR1 is SGHDN and CDR2 is FVKESK. The CDR3 DNA reads as TGTGCCAGCAGCCAAGGGGGCACAGATACGCAGTATTTT. Protein: CASSQGGTDTQYF.

V is TRBV11-3 and J is TRBJ1-5; D might be TRBD1 (5 bases). Germline CDR1 is SGHNT and CDR2 is YENEEA. The germline V and J ends were trimmed by 2 bases and 1 base, with 12 bases remaining between them. The CDR3 runs 16 residues. The CDR3 sequence: CASSLRDSKSNQPQHF. The CDR3 region has the DNA TGTGCCAGCAGCTTACGCGACAGTAAAAGCAATCAGCCCCAGCATTTT.

The chain employs TRBV15 and TRBJ2-3; D possibly corresponds to TRBD2 (6 bases). Trimming cost V 3 bases and J 8 bases, with 18 bases left between them. Germline CDR1 LNHNV, CDR2 YYDKDF (reference sequence). The CDR3 runs to 15 residues. CDR3: CATSRTSAAGGTQYF. Written as DNA, the CDR3 is TGTGCCACCAGCAGGACTTCTGCGGCCGGGGGTACGCAGTATTTT.

The CDR3 DNA is TGTGCCAGCAGTGGGGGCTTCTCGGAGACCCAGTACTTC. Protein sequence: CASSGGFSETQYF. The chain employs TRBV2 and TRBJ2-5, with D maybe TRBD1 (5 bases). Per the germline V gene, CDR1 is SNHLY and CDR2 is FYNNEI. The CDR3 has 13 amino acids. V lost 4 bases to trimming and J lost 5 bases, with 11 bases between them.

CDR3 coding DNA: TGTGCCAGCTCACCAAACAGGGAGGCCTACGAGCAGTACGTC. It yields the protein CASSPNREAYEQYV. The V gene is TRBV18, the J gene TRBJ2-7; D possibly uses TRBD1 or TRBD2 (6 bases each). Looked up from germline, CDR1 is KGHSH and CDR2 is LQKENI. The CDR3 is 14 residues long. Trimming took 2 bases from V and 2 from J, leaving 10 bases between them.

V and J are TRBV28 and TRBJ2-1; no reliable D call. V was trimmed by 6 bases and J by 0 bases, leaving 15 bases between them. This CDR3 spans 16 amino acids. Per the germline V gene, CDR1 is MDHEN and CDR2 is SYDVKM. The DNA of the CDR3 is TGTGCCAGCAGCCCTACCTTTGTGAGCTCCTACAATGAGCAGTTCTTC. Translation gives CASSPTFVSSYNEQFF.

The chain combines TRBV7-2 with TRBJ1-5; 7 bases agree with TRBD1. V dropped 0 bases and J dropped 4; count of bases not matched to a gene: 3. Germline V CDR1 and CDR2: SGHTA, FQGNSA. This CDR3 is 15 amino acids long. The CDR3 region is CASSLAGTENQPQHF. The DNA for the CDR3 is TGTGCCAGCAGCTTAGCAGGGACAGAAAATCAGCCCCAGCATTTT.